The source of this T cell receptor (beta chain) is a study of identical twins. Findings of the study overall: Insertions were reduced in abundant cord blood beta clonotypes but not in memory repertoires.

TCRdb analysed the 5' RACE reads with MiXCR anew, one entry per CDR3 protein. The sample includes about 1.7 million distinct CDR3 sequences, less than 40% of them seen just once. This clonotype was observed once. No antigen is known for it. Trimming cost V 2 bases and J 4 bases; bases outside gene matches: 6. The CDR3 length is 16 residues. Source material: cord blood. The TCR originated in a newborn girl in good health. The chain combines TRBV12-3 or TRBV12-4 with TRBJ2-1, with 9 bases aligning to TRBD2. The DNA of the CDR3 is TGTGCCAGCAGTTTACCATCTAGCGGGAAATACAATGAGCAGTTCTTC. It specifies CASSLPSSGKYNEQFF.